The clone carrying this T cell receptor (beta chain) has at least ten counts. The data originate from a study of T-cell reconstitution after alpha-beta-depleted transplantation in children. The CDR3 is 15 residues long. J was trimmed by 1 base and V by 6 bases; bases with no gene match: 8. Germline V gene lookup returns CDR1 SQVTM and CDR2 ANQGSEA. Unique molecular identifiers were built into the TCRbeta library. Using its own MiXCR run on the PCR reads, TCRdb lists one record per CDR3 protein. The sample records about 610,000 distinct CDR3 sequences, over 9.5% being singletons. Here the sequenced sample was PBMCs from the stem cell graft donor, taken from the stem cell graft. The chain joins TRBV29-1 to TRBJ1-5; 8 bases map to TRBD1. This clonotype was sampled from a human donor who donated a stem cell graft to a child with acute myeloid leukemia. DNA for the CDR3: TGCAGCGTACGAACGACAGGGGAGAGCAATCAGCCCCAGCATTTT. Its translation: CSVRTTGESNQPQHF.